This TCR beta chain was documented in a study of PD-1 blockade in mismatch repair-deficient tumors. General observations from the study: Rapid post-treatment expansion, then contraction, generally preceding radiologic response, marked tumor-resident clones.

As concerns this clone: The antigen is not known.

PCR or immunohistochemistry showed mismatch repair deficiency in every enrolled patient. The TCR-sequenced patients were three responders to pembrolizumab. Libraries were prepared by immunoSEQ multiplex PCR; TCRdb keeps only in-frame clonotypes and omits some of them. The repertoire holds approximately 120,000 clones, with around 83% as singletons. The source is an adult with mismatch repair-deficient cancer. The source was peripheral blood, collected 44 weeks after starting pembrolizumab.

The CDR3 DNA reads as TGCGCCAGCAGCTTGGACCGCACAGATACGCAGTATTTT. Translated, it gives CASSLDRTDTQYF. The chain combines TRBV5-1 with TRBJ2-3; no reliable D call. The V end lost 0 bases, the J end lost 1 base, and 3 bases lay between the germline ends. Germline loops: CDR1 SGHRS, CDR2 YFSETQ. The CDR3 runs to 13 residues.